The T cell receptor beta chain described here comes from a study of vaccination effects on CD4 cells after COVID-19. Antigen-specific CD4+ T cells were expanded with viral peptide pools in the ViraFEST assay before sequencing. Between days 9 and 10 of culture, CD4+ T cells were separated out. After around 2.2 million PBMC were placed in each well, they were cultured with roughly 11 IU/ml IL-2 and roughly 10 ug/ml peptides. A word on this clone: Antigen specificity is unknown.

The CDR3 has 14 residues. Trimming removed 4 bases at V and 8 bases at J, with 17 bases between. Germline CDR1 and CDR2: MNHEY and SMNVEV (reference sequence). Produced via immunoSEQ multiplex PCR; TCRdb's table is partial and in-frame only. The sample lists 50,000 to 65,000 clones, 80% occurring once. The TCR was taken from a human donor who received a COVID-19 vaccine. The specimen comprised CD4+ T cells from PBMCs cultured with HCoV-229E spike peptides, sampled before COVID-19 vaccination. V usage is TRBV27 and J usage is TRBJ1-2; D may be TRBD1 (5 bases). DNA of the CDR3: TGTGCCAGCAGTTCTTATCCCGGGGCGGGAGGCTACACCTTC. Residues: CASSSYPGAGGYTF.